This TCR beta chain was found in a study of neurological immune-mediated disorders. The study, taken as a whole, reports: The absence of shared CDR3 amino acid sequences among expanded clones across subjects suggests private repertoires in all groups.

A remark on this clonotype: As yet, its antigen is unknown. A much larger clone is a single base away; this may be a read error.

TCRdb re-called the 5' RACE reads through MiXCR, storing one row per CDR3 protein. The table includes over 50,000 distinct CDR3 sequences, more than 4.5% detected once. The source is a human donor with multiple sclerosis. The donor label of this sample is uncertain. The specimen was PBMCs.

The DNA of the CDR3 is TGCAGTGTTCCCGATGCCGGGACTCCGGGAATGAACACTGAAGCTTTCTTT. Translation gives CSVPDAGTPGMNTEAFF. The chain is built from TRBV20-1 and TRBJ1-1; a possible D gene is TRBD1 (5 bases). Germline values: CDR1 DFQATT, CDR2 SNEGSKA (reference sequence). V was shortened by 7 bases and J by 0 bases, with 24 bases between the two germline ends. This CDR3 has 17 residues.